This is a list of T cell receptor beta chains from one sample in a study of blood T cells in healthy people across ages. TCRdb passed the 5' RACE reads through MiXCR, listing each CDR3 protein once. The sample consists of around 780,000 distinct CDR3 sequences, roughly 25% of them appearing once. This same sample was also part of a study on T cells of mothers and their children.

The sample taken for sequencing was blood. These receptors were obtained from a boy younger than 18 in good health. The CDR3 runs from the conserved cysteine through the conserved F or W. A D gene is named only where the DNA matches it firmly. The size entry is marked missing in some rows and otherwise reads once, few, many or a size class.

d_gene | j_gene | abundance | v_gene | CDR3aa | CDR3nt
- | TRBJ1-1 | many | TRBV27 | CASSWGGTEAFF | TGTGCCAGCAGTTGGGGAGGGACTGAAGCTTTCTTT
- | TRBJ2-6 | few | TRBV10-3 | CAISESGGHGANVLTF | TGTGCCATCAGTGAGTCGGGGGGCCATGGGGCCAACGTCCTGACTTTC
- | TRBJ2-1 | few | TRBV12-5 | CASGFDSSYNEQFF | TGTGCTAGTGGTTTTGATAGCTCCTACAATGAGCAGTTCTTC
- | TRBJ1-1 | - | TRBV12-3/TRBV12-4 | CASSFERSNTEAFF | TGTGCCAGCAGTTTCGAACGGTCGAACACTGAAGCTTTCTTT
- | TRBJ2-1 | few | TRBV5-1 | CASSLGFGPLNEQFF | TGCGCCAGCAGCTTGGGGTTTGGGCCCCTCAATGAGCAGTTCTTC
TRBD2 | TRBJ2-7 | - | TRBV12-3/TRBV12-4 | CASSQSGLGVYEQYF | TGTGCCAGCAGTCAATCGGGACTAGGGGTCTACGAGCAGTACTTC
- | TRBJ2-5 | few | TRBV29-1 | CSARGTDRHQETQYF | TGCAGCGCACGGGGCACAGACAGGCACCAAGAGACCCAGTACTTC
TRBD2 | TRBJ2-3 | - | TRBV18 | CASSPSGRDDTQYF | TGTGCCAGCTCACCTTCGGGGAGGGACGATACGCAGTATTTT
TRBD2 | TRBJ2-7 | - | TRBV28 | CASSPRTSGAHEQYF | TGTGCCAGCAGTCCCCGGACTAGCGGGGCCCACGAGCAGTACTTC
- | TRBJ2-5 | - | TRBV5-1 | CASSLKSETQYF | TGCGCCAGCAGCTTGAAATCTGAGACCCAGTACTTC
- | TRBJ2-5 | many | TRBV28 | CASSFRRETQYF | TGTGCCAGCAGTTTCAGACGAGAGACCCAGTACTTC
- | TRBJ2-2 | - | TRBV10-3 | CAISEGLSSGELFF | TGTGCCATCAGTGAGGGACTTTCCTCCGGGGAGCTGTTTTTT
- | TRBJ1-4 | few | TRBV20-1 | CSAPGGRLGAKLFF | TGCAGTGCCCCCGGGGGCAGGTTAGGTGCAAAACTGTTTTTT
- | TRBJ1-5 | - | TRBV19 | CASSISIRQPQHF | TGTGCCAGTAGTATTAGTATACGTCAGCCCCAGCATTTT
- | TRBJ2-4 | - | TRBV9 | CASSVEDSFLFENIQYF | TGTGCCAGCAGCGTAGAGGACAGTTTCCTTTTCGAAAACATTCAGTACTTC
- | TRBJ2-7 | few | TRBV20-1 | CSARDRRLPHEQYF | TGCAGTGCTAGAGATCGTAGGCTTCCCCACGAGCAGTACTTC
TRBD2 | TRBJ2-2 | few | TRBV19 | CASSMKAGRTGELFF | TGTGCCAGTAGTATGAAAGCGGGGCGCACCGGGGAGCTGTTTTTT
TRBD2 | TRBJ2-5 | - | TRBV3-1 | CASSLRTSGGLREYF | TGTGCCAGCAGCCTTCGGACTAGCGGGGGCCTCAGAGAGTACTTC
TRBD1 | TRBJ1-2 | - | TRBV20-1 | CSAGPTGGGYGYTF | TGCAGTGCTGGGCCGACAGGGGGCGGCTATGGCTACACCTTC
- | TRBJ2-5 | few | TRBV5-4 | CASSLSATGETQYF | TGTGCCAGCAGCTTGTCCGCTACGGGAGAGACCCAGTACTTC
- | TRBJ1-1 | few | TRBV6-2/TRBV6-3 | CASSYEGAWGTEAFF | TGTGCCAGCAGTTACGAAGGGGCATGGGGCACTGAAGCTTTCTTT
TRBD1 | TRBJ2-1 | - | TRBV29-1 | CSVGPTGPNEQFF | TGCAGCGTGGGCCCGACAGGGCCCAATGAGCAGTTCTTC